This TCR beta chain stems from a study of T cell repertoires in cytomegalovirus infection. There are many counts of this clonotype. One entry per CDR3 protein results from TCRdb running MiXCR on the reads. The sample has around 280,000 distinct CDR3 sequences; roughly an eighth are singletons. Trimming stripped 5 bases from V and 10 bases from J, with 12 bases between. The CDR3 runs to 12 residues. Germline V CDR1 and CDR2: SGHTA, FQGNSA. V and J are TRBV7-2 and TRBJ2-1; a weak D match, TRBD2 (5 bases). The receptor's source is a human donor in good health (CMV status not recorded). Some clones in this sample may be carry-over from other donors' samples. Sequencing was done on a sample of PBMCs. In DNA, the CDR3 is TGTGCCAGCAGCCACGGCGGCGGGGAGCAGTTCTTC. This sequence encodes CASSHGGGEQFF. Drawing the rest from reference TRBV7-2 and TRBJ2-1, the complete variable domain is GAGVSQSPSNKVTEKGKDVELRCDPISGHTALYWYRQSLGQGLEFLIYFQGNSAPDKSGLPSDRFSAERTGGSVSTLTIQRTQQEDSAVYLCASSHGGGEQFFGPGTRLTVL.